This is a list of T cell receptor beta chains from one sample in a study of identical twins. One entry per CDR3 protein results from TCRdb running MiXCR on the 5' RACE reads. The sample includes hundreds of thousands of distinct CDR3 sequences, under 8.5% of them seen just once. This sample also belongs to another study, concerning yellow fever vaccine responses in identical twins.

The sequenced sample was PBMCs. The source of these receptors is a woman in her late teens or twenties in good health. Both conserved end residues are part of each CDR3. The D gene is left open where the match is weak. The size entry is marked missing in some rows and otherwise reads once, few, many or a size class.

v_gene: TRBV24-1
j_gene: TRBJ2-2
abundance: many
d_gene: -
CDR3aa: CATSAPDQGGTGELFF
CDR3nt: TGTGCCACCAGTGCTCCGGACCAGGGAGGAACCGGGGAGCTGTTTTTT

v_gene: TRBV24-1
j_gene: TRBJ2-1
abundance: many
d_gene: TRBD2
CDR3aa: CATSDLNSGGLNEQFF
CDR3nt: TGTGCCACCAGTGATTTGAATAGCGGGGGGTTGAATGAGCAGTTCTTC

v_gene: TRBV11-3
j_gene: TRBJ2-1
abundance: many
d_gene: -
CDR3aa: CASSFSLAQYNEQFF
CDR3nt: TGTGCCAGCAGCTTCTCCTTAGCCCAATACAATGAGCAGTTCTTC

v_gene: TRBV16
j_gene: TRBJ1-5
abundance: many
d_gene: -
CDR3aa: CASSQLGYSNQPQHF
CDR3nt: TGTGCCAGCAGCCAATTGGGGTATAGCAATCAGCCCCAGCATTTT

v_gene: TRBV10-3
j_gene: TRBJ2-6
abundance: few
d_gene: TRBD2
CDR3aa: CAISEGLAGAFGANVLTF
CDR3nt: TGTGCCATCAGTGAGGGTCTAGCGGGAGCTTTTGGGGCCAACGTCCTGACTTTC

v_gene: TRBV6-1
j_gene: TRBJ2-1
abundance: -
d_gene: -
CDR3aa: CASRGEARNEQFF
CDR3nt: TGTGCCAGCAGGGGGGAAGCTCGGAATGAGCAGTTCTTC

v_gene: TRBV7-6
j_gene: TRBJ1-1
abundance: many
d_gene: -
CDR3aa: CASSLDGQMNTEAFF
CDR3nt: TGTGCCAGCAGCTTAGACGGACAGATGAACACTGAAGCTTTCTTT

v_gene: TRBV5-5
j_gene: TRBJ2-2
abundance: many
d_gene: TRBD1
CDR3aa: CASSLRQGYTGELFF
CDR3nt: TGTGCCAGCAGCTTGCGACAGGGCTACACCGGGGAGCTGTTTTTT

v_gene: TRBV15
j_gene: TRBJ1-1
abundance: few
d_gene: TRBD1
CDR3aa: CATSGQANTEAFF
CDR3nt: TGTGCCACCAGTGGACAGGCCAACACTGAAGCTTTCTTT

v_gene: TRBV27
j_gene: TRBJ2-5
abundance: -
d_gene: -
CDR3aa: CASSLGPYGPQETQYF
CDR3nt: TGTGCCAGCAGTTTAGGACCCTATGGGCCACAAGAGACCCAGTACTTC

v_gene: TRBV7-9
j_gene: TRBJ2-2
abundance: many
d_gene: TRBD1
CDR3aa: CASSLHPGQGNTGELFF
CDR3nt: TGTGCCAGCAGCCTACATCCGGGACAGGGGAACACCGGGGAGCTGTTTTTT

v_gene: TRBV15
j_gene: TRBJ1-5
abundance: -
d_gene: -
CDR3aa: CATSRAAYSQPQHF
CDR3nt: TGTGCCACCAGCAGGGCAGCTTACAGTCAGCCCCAGCATTTT

v_gene: TRBV14
j_gene: TRBJ2-3
abundance: -
d_gene: -
CDR3aa: CASRLSGTDTQYF
CDR3nt: TGTGCCAGCAGACTGTCCGGAACAGATACGCAGTATTTT

v_gene: TRBV12-3/TRBV12-4
j_gene: TRBJ1-2
abundance: few
d_gene: -
CDR3aa: CASQPIPNYGYTF
CDR3nt: TGTGCCAGCCAGCCGATACCAAACTATGGCTACACCTTC

v_gene: TRBV5-4
j_gene: TRBJ2-3
abundance: -
d_gene: TRBD2
CDR3aa: CASSPPSGASTDTQYF
CDR3nt: TGTGCCAGCAGCCCACCTAGCGGGGCTAGCACAGATACGCAGTATTTT

v_gene: TRBV6-4
j_gene: TRBJ2-7
abundance: few
d_gene: TRBD1
CDR3aa: CASSVEQGASEQYF
CDR3nt: TGTGCCAGCAGTGTCGAACAGGGGGCTAGCGAGCAGTACTTC

v_gene: TRBV12-3/TRBV12-4
j_gene: TRBJ2-2
abundance: many
d_gene: -
CDR3aa: CASIYHSPVPGELFF
CDR3nt: TGTGCCAGCATCTACCACTCACCTGTCCCCGGGGAGCTGTTTTTT

v_gene: TRBV3-1
j_gene: TRBJ1-4
abundance: -
d_gene: -
CDR3aa: CASSPDSYTEKLFF
CDR3nt: TGTGCCAGCAGCCCGGACAGCTATACTGAAAAACTGTTTTTT

v_gene: TRBV7-6
j_gene: TRBJ2-3
abundance: -
d_gene: TRBD2
CDR3aa: CASSSRPGLAGAASTDTQYF
CDR3nt: TGTGCCAGCAGCTCTAGACCGGGACTAGCGGGAGCCGCTAGCACAGATACGCAGTATTTT

v_gene: TRBV5-1
j_gene: TRBJ2-7
abundance: many
d_gene: -
CDR3aa: CASSFGTASYEQYF
CDR3nt: TGCGCCAGCAGCTTTGGGACCGCTTCCTACGAGCAGTACTTC

v_gene: TRBV7-9
j_gene: TRBJ1-1
abundance: -
d_gene: TRBD1
CDR3aa: CASSLGTGGQEAFF
CDR3nt: TGTGCCAGCAGCTTAGGGACAGGGGGTCAGGAAGCTTTCTTT

v_gene: TRBV5-1
j_gene: TRBJ2-5
abundance: -
d_gene: TRBD2
CDR3aa: CASSLGAGGGQETQYF
CDR3nt: TGCGCCAGCAGCTTGGGAGCGGGGGGGGGACAAGAGACCCAGTACTTC

v_gene: TRBV12-3/TRBV12-4
j_gene: TRBJ2-3
abundance: many
d_gene: TRBD1
CDR3aa: CASNNLQGDTQYF
CDR3nt: TGTGCCAGCAACAATTTACAGGGGGATACGCAGTATTTT

v_gene: TRBV5-1
j_gene: TRBJ1-2
abundance: many
d_gene: -
CDR3aa: CASSAAANYGYTF
CDR3nt: TGCGCCAGCAGCGCGGCCGCTAACTATGGCTACACCTTC

v_gene: TRBV28
j_gene: TRBJ2-1
abundance: many
d_gene: -
CDR3aa: CASSSQYRDRNPRNEQFF
CDR3nt: TGTGCCAGCAGTTCACAGTACCGGGACCGGAACCCGCGGAATGAGCAGTTCTTC

v_gene: TRBV6-1
j_gene: TRBJ1-5
abundance: few
d_gene: -
CDR3aa: CASSDGRVTFAQHF
CDR3nt: TGTGCCAGCAGTGATGGGAGGGTCACTTTTGCCCAGCATTTT

v_gene: TRBV9
j_gene: TRBJ2-5
abundance: -
d_gene: -
CDR3aa: CASSAREIGETQYF
CDR3nt: TGTGCCAGCAGCGCTCGGGAGATCGGGGAGACCCAGTACTTC

v_gene: TRBV29-1
j_gene: TRBJ2-5
abundance: many
d_gene: TRBD2
CDR3aa: CSVLGEGVETQYF
CDR3nt: TGCAGCGTCTTAGGGGAGGGTGTAGAGACCCAGTACTTC

v_gene: TRBV3-1
j_gene: TRBJ2-5
abundance: many
d_gene: -
CDR3aa: CASSQEGWAAPLF
CDR3nt: TGTGCCAGCAGCCAAGAGGGGTGGGCAGCCCCACTATTC

v_gene: TRBV5-5
j_gene: TRBJ1-5
abundance: few
d_gene: TRBD1
CDR3aa: CASSLYGQGNQPQHF
CDR3nt: TGTGCCAGCAGCTTGTACGGACAGGGGAATCAGCCCCAGCATTTT

v_gene: TRBV29-1
j_gene: TRBJ1-4
abundance: -
d_gene: -
CDR3aa: CSVEDLMDEKLFF
CDR3nt: TGCAGCGTTGAAGATCTTATGGATGAAAAACTGTTTTTT

v_gene: TRBV20-1
j_gene: TRBJ1-1
abundance: many
d_gene: -
CDR3aa: CSATGDTEAFF
CDR3nt: TGCAGTGCCACTGGGGACACTGAAGCTTTCTTT

v_gene: TRBV27
j_gene: TRBJ2-7
abundance: -
d_gene: -
CDR3aa: CASSLRPRGEYEQYF
CDR3nt: TGTGCCAGCAGTTTACGACCTAGAGGAGAGTACGAGCAGTACTTC

v_gene: TRBV7-3
j_gene: TRBJ2-1
abundance: few
d_gene: -
CDR3aa: CASSPLGAGEQFF
CDR3nt: TGTGCCAGCAGCCCCCTCGGGGCCGGTGAGCAGTTCTTC

v_gene: TRBV5-1
j_gene: TRBJ1-2
abundance: few
d_gene: TRBD1
CDR3aa: CASSLAGGADGYTF
CDR3nt: TGCGCCAGCAGCTTGGCAGGGGGCGCGGATGGCTACACCTTC

v_gene: TRBV27
j_gene: TRBJ1-2
abundance: few
d_gene: TRBD1
CDR3aa: CASSFSQGGYYGYTF
CDR3nt: TGTGCCAGCAGTTTCAGCCAGGGGGGGTACTATGGCTACACCTTC

v_gene: TRBV19
j_gene: TRBJ1-2
abundance: -
d_gene: -
CDR3aa: CASSMVHFYGYTF
CDR3nt: TGTGCCAGTAGTATGGTACACTTCTATGGCTACACCTTC

v_gene: TRBV2
j_gene: TRBJ2-3
abundance: many
d_gene: -
CDR3aa: CASSTREDTQYF
CDR3nt: TGTGCCAGCAGTACCAGGGAGGATACGCAGTATTTT

v_gene: TRBV2
j_gene: TRBJ1-4
abundance: -
d_gene: -
CDR3aa: CASRELGASEKLFF
CDR3nt: TGTGCCAGCAGGGAATTGGGGGCAAGTGAAAAACTGTTTTTT

v_gene: TRBV28
j_gene: TRBJ1-2
abundance: -
d_gene: -
CDR3aa: CASSFLGPRGYTF
CDR3nt: TGTGCCAGCAGTTTCTTGGGTCCCCGGGGCTACACCTTC

v_gene: TRBV6-5
j_gene: TRBJ1-1
abundance: few
d_gene: TRBD1
CDR3aa: CASSYGQGLTEAFF
CDR3nt: TGTGCCAGCAGTTACGGACAGGGGCTAACTGAAGCTTTCTTT

v_gene: TRBV2
j_gene: TRBJ1-1
abundance: -
d_gene: -
CDR3aa: CASSEGGGTREAFF
CDR3nt: TGTGCCAGCAGCGAAGGGGGGGGGACCAGAGAAGCTTTCTTT

v_gene: TRBV29-1
j_gene: TRBJ2-7
abundance: -
d_gene: -
CDR3aa: CSVVPTSGPNTYEQYF
CDR3nt: TGCAGCGTTGTTCCTACATCGGGACCGAATACCTACGAGCAGTACTTC

v_gene: TRBV6-5
j_gene: TRBJ2-4
abundance: -
d_gene: -
CDR3aa: CASSYSRGTKNIQYF
CDR3nt: TGTGCCAGCAGTTACTCGAGGGGAACCAAAAACATTCAGTACTTC

v_gene: TRBV6-1
j_gene: TRBJ2-3
abundance: few
d_gene: TRBD2
CDR3aa: CASSKSGGGDTQYF
CDR3nt: TGTGCCAGCAGTAAAAGCGGGGGAGGAGATACGCAGTATTTT

v_gene: TRBV7-9
j_gene: TRBJ2-5
abundance: few
d_gene: TRBD2
CDR3aa: CASSSGRAGHQETQYF
CDR3nt: TGTGCCAGCAGCTCCGGGAGGGCCGGCCACCAAGAGACCCAGTACTTC

v_gene: TRBV4-1
j_gene: TRBJ1-1
abundance: many
d_gene: -
CDR3aa: CASSQGSVMNTEAFF
CDR3nt: TGCGCCAGCAGCCAAGGTTCAGTTATGAACACTGAAGCTTTCTTT

v_gene: TRBV6-1
j_gene: TRBJ1-2
abundance: many
d_gene: TRBD1
CDR3aa: CASSPDREVDGYTF
CDR3nt: TGTGCCAGCAGTCCGGACAGGGAGGTCGATGGCTACACCTTC

v_gene: TRBV7-2
j_gene: TRBJ2-3
abundance: few
d_gene: -
CDR3aa: CASTSRVGTDTQYF
CDR3nt: TGTGCCAGCACCTCACGAGTTGGCACAGATACGCAGTATTTT

v_gene: TRBV9
j_gene: TRBJ1-1
abundance: few
d_gene: -
CDR3aa: CASSVQLTEAFF
CDR3nt: TGTGCCAGCAGCGTTCAACTCACTGAAGCTTTCTTT

v_gene: TRBV6-1
j_gene: TRBJ2-4
abundance: few
d_gene: TRBD1
CDR3aa: CATQQGPMDIQYF
CDR3nt: TGTGCCACGCAACAGGGGCCTATGGACATTCAGTACTTC

v_gene: TRBV5-1
j_gene: TRBJ1-2
abundance: few
d_gene: -
CDR3aa: CASSLYRDRYTF
CDR3nt: TGCGCCAGCAGCTTGTACAGGGATCGCTACACCTTC

v_gene: TRBV29-1
j_gene: TRBJ2-3
abundance: few
d_gene: -
CDR3aa: CSVEYGVRDTQYF
CDR3nt: TGCAGCGTTGAATACGGAGTAAGGGATACGCAGTATTTT

v_gene: TRBV7-9
j_gene: TRBJ2-3
abundance: many
d_gene: -
CDR3aa: CAADQTSTDTQYF
CDR3nt: TGTGCCGCTGACCAGACTAGCACAGATACGCAGTATTTT

v_gene: TRBV7-9
j_gene: TRBJ2-3
abundance: many
d_gene: -
CDR3aa: CASSSGFYSTDTQYF
CDR3nt: TGTGCCAGCAGCTCAGGGTTTTATAGCACAGATACGCAGTATTTT

v_gene: TRBV27
j_gene: TRBJ2-7
abundance: many
d_gene: -
CDR3aa: CASSLYQSSYEQYF
CDR3nt: TGTGCCAGCAGTTTATACCAGAGCTCCTACGAGCAGTACTTC

v_gene: TRBV29-1
j_gene: TRBJ2-7
abundance: many
d_gene: -
CDR3aa: CSARRGLGDEQYF
CDR3nt: TGCAGCGCCCGGCGGGGACTCGGCGACGAGCAGTACTTC

v_gene: TRBV7-6
j_gene: TRBJ2-7
abundance: few
d_gene: -
CDR3aa: CASSPSAGRSSYEQYF
CDR3nt: TGTGCCAGCAGCCCATCGGCAGGACGAAGCTCCTACGAGCAGTACTTC

v_gene: TRBV5-1
j_gene: TRBJ1-1
abundance: many
d_gene: -
CDR3aa: CASSLATGAKNTEAFF
CDR3nt: TGCGCCAGCAGCTTGGCTACCGGGGCAAAGAACACTGAAGCTTTCTTT

v_gene: TRBV5-1
j_gene: TRBJ1-1
abundance: -
d_gene: TRBD1
CDR3aa: CASRVGQGTEAFF
CDR3nt: TGCGCCAGCAGGGTGGGACAGGGCACTGAAGCTTTCTTT